This TCR beta chain was sequenced in a study of T cell responses to AZD1222 COVID-19 vaccine. Study-wide findings and caveats: Recipients of two AZD1222 doses showed rising Spike-specific TCR breadth and depth. Dominant CD4 TCR responses targeted spike regions 160-218 and 743-854. The donor cohort was predominantly white British with a female majority, and clonal diversity may have been underestimated. After the peak T cell response, and only then, were repertoires sampled.

TCRdb's table, derived via immunoSEQ multiplex PCR, lists solely in-frame clones and lacks some. The sample yields roughly 100,000 clones, roughly nine tenths seen once. This clone was recorded only once. The antigen is not known. Trimming stripped 5 bases from V and 0 bases from J, with 8 bases between. Germline values: CDR1 KGHDR, CDR2 SFDVKD. CDR3 length equals 14 residues. The receptor was isolated from an adult in good health. The sample in question was peripheral blood, obtained on day 0 of AZD1222 vaccination. The chain links TRBV24-1 to TRBJ2-3; D call uncertain. The CDR3 spells CATSAPRSTDTQYF. The CDR3 DNA reads TGTGCCACCAGTGCCCCGCGTAGCACAGATACGCAGTATTTT.